This T cell receptor (beta chain) comes out of a study of T cell responses to AZD1222 COVID-19 vaccine. Method: immunoSEQ multiplex PCR; TCRdb's copy keeps in-frame clones and lacks some. The sample has 180,000 or so clones, 90% to 95% seen once. Study results and caveats: Just a handful of people given AZD1222 tested seropositive at baseline.

As concerns this clone: Its antigen is undetermined.

The CDR3 contains 15 residues. Looked up from germline, CDR1 is LGHDT and CDR2 is YNNKEL (reference sequence). Trimming stripped 1 base from V and 7 bases from J, with 14 bases between. This sequence originates from an adult who received the AZD1222 COVID-19 vaccine. V gene TRBV3-1 (or the pseudogene TRBV3-2) combines with J gene TRBJ1-5; a possible D gene is TRBD1 (6 bases). Source: peripheral blood, taken 28 days after the second AZD1222 dose. DNA of the CDR3: TGTGCCAGCAGCCAAGCCCAACAGGGCCCCCAGCCCCAGCATTTT. Amino acids: CASSQAQQGPQPQHF.